The 5 T cell receptor beta chains presented below share a single source sample, sequenced in a study of blood T cell repertoires in COVID-19. Data came from immunoSEQ multiplex PCR; TCRdb stores just in-frame clones and leaves some out. The profile covers 150,000 to 200,000 clones, with about 86% appearing a single time and roughly 4% taken by the ten largest. The sample taken for sequencing was peripheral blood. The receptors stem from a woman aged 70-85 years with acute or convalescent COVID-19.

This chain links TRBV19 with TRBJ2-7; 15 bases are shared with TRBD2. This CDR3 has 16 residues. Germline lookup yields CDR1 LNHDA and CDR2 SQIVND (reference sequence). J was trimmed by 3 bases and V by 5 bases; bases with no gene match: 5. CDR3 nucleotides: TGTGCCAGTAGTTTCAGGACTAGCGGGAGGGTCTACGAGCAGTACTTC. It yields the protein CASSFRTSGRVYEQYF.

This sequence joins TRBV4-3 and TRBJ1-5; 7 bases align to TRBD1. The junction had 9 bases not matched to a gene; V was cut back by 0 bases and J by 1 base. The germline V gene encodes CDR1 LGHNA and CDR2 YSLEER. This CDR3 contains 18 residues. CDR3 protein: CASSQDPQPGQSNQPQHF. The CDR3 nucleotides read TGCGCCAGCAGCCAAGATCCGCAACCGGGACAGAGCAATCAGCCCCAGCATTTT.

The chain uses TRBV11-2 and TRBJ1-2; no firm D call. The germline V gene encodes CDR1 SGHAT and CDR2 FQNNGV. V was shortened by 0 bases and J by 8 bases, with 13 bases between the two germline ends. This CDR3 contains 14 residues. The CDR3, as DNA: TGTGCCAGCAGCTTAGATCAGGTGGCCACGGGCTACACCTTC. Encoded protein: CASSLDQVATGYTF.

This sequence joins TRBV21-1 and TRBJ2-6; the table's TRBD1 call for D was not verified on the DNA. TRBV21-1 is classified as a pseudogene. CDR3 size: 16 residues. The DNA for the CDR3 is TGTGCCAGCAGCAAAGTAGGGGCCTCTGGGGCCAACGTCCTGACTTTC. It yields the protein CASSKVGASGANVLTF.

The chain is built from TRBV6-5 and TRBJ2-3; TRBD2 is a possible D gene (6 bases). This CDR3 contains 13 residues. V shed 4 bases and J shed 4 bases, with 9 bases lying between them. The V gene's germline CDR1 is MNHEY and CDR2 SVGAGI. The CDR3 DNA reads TGTGCCAGCAGTTTGGGACTGTCAGATACGCAGTATTTT. This sequence encodes CASSLGLSDTQYF.